The clone carrying this T cell receptor (beta chain) has only one observation. Study processing details: Using reference gene primer amplification, nucleated cell counts were estimated. Repertoires were generated with immunoSEQ multiplex PCR, while TCRdb's copy carries only in-frame clones and drops some. V and J calls and clone size are those listed in that table; D and trimming were worked out from the DNA. The table records 350,000 to 450,000 clones, around 84% of them present only once. The sample comes from a study of blood T cell repertoires in COVID-19. Across the whole study: COVID-19 samples collected from the United States, Italy and Spain covered acute and convalescent phases. PBMCs, B-cell-depleted T cells, or T cells were the source of the cDNA or gDNA that made up the material.

Germline CDR1 and CDR2: MGHRA and YSYEKL. V lost 4 bases to trimming and J lost 3 bases, with 10 bases between them. The CDR3 loop spans 13 amino acids. The V gene is TRBV4-1, the J gene TRBJ2-7, with D perhaps TRBD2 (5 bases). This receptor was obtained from a woman aged 18-30 years with acute or convalescent COVID-19. Specimen: peripheral blood. CDR3 DNA sequence: TGCGCCAGCAGCCTACCGGGGTTCTACGAGCAGTACTTC. This encodes CASSLPGFYEQYF.